What follows are 8 T cell receptor beta chains derived from one specimen sequenced in a study of CD4 T cells in lung cancer. Produced via immunoSEQ multiplex PCR; TCRdb's table is partial and in-frame only. The repertoire holds some 400 clones, with just under 95% as singletons. PBMCs stimulated around 2 weeks with mutant 27-mer peptides plus IL21, IL7, IL15, IL2. Live IFNgamma-secreting T cells were sorted after restimulation with peptide-pulsed B cells. Sorted cells were expanded at limiting dilution, around 3 or 10 per well, for roughly 12 to 20 days. These TCRs' antigens remain unknown. Input material: a CD4+ T cell line or clone grown in culture. Receptor source: a woman aged 55-70 years with non-small cell lung cancer. Some clones in this sample may be carry-over from other donors' samples.

Concerning this clone itself: It is unclear where the CDR3 begins or ends on the DNA, so no DNA is shown, and the CDR3 is as TCRdb lists it. The chain has TRBV7-2 and TRBJ1-1; the table names TRBD1, a call not compared with the DNA. Per the germline V gene, CDR1 is SGHTA and CDR2 is FQGNSA. The CDR3 is made up of 19 amino acids, end residues included. The CDR3 protein is CASSSLRAGTGRINTEAFF.

The chain carries TRBV7-9 and TRBJ2-1, with 10 positions matching TRBD2. Germline lookup yields CDR1 SEHNR and CDR2 FQNEAQ (reference sequence). The CDR3 covers 16 residues. V was clipped by 2 bases and J by 4 bases; unmatched bases: 5. The CDR3 DNA is TGTGCCAGCAGCTTACTCCTAGCGGGAGTGTACAATGAGCAGTTCTTC. This gives the protein CASSLLLAGVYNEQFF.

J is TRBJ1-2 and V is TRBV5-4; weak D call: TRBD1 (6 bases). V shed 0 bases and J shed 3 bases, with 6 bases lying between them. The CDR3 runs to 13 residues. Germline V gene lookup returns CDR1 SGHNT and CDR2 YYREEE (reference sequence). The CDR3: CASSLGTDYGYTF. The CDR3, as DNA: TGTGCCAGCAGCTTGGGGACAGACTATGGCTACACCTTC. The whole variable domain, filled in from reference TRBV5-4 and TRBJ1-2, reads ETGVTQSPTHLIKTRGQQVTLRCSSQSGHNTVSWYQQALGQGPQFIFQYYREEENGRGNFPPRFSGLQFPNYSSELNVNALELDDSALYLCASSLGTDYGYTFGSGTRLTVV.

This clone was detected only once. The chain recombines TRBV5-8 with TRBJ1-1; TRBD1 agrees at 9 bases. The germline gives CDR1 SGHTS, CDR2 YDEGEE. The CDR3 spans 14 residues. Unmatched junction bases numbered 7, after V lost 3 bases and J lost 7 bases. The CDR3 DNA follows: TGTGCCAGCAGCTCCGGGACAGGGTGGTATGAAGCTTTCTTT. It specifies CASSSGTGWYEAFF.

Points on this clone: The CDR3 does not end in the conserved phenylalanine or tryptophan, so this is likely a read error. The chain recombines TRBV7-2 with TRBJ1-6; 7 bases are shared with TRBD1. Per germline, CDR1 SGHTA and CDR2 FQGNSA. The CDR3 covers 15 residues. V was pared by 5 bases and J by 6 bases, with 7 bases of the junction left unmatched. CDR3 protein: CASSPEGQINSPLHL. DNA of the CDR3: TGTGCCAGCAGCCCCGAGGGACAGATTAATTCACCCCTCCACCTT.

In DNA form, the CDR3 reads TGTGCCAGCAGTTACGGGACTAGCGGCTACAATGAGCAGTTCTTC. Amino acids: CASSYGTSGYNEQFF. V gene TRBV6-6 combines with J gene TRBJ2-1, with 11 bases lining up with TRBD2. Germline V gives CDR1 MNHNY, CDR2 SVGAGI (reference sequence). V dropped 2 bases and J dropped 3; count of bases not matched to a gene: 0. The CDR3 covers 15 residues.

This chain joins TRBV27 and TRBJ2-5, with D perhaps matching TRBD2 (6 bases). CDR1 is MNHEY and CDR2 is SMNVEV in the germline V gene (reference sequence). CDR3 length equals 15 residues. The V end lost 5 bases, the J end lost 5 bases, and 18 bases lay between the germline ends. The CDR3 DNA follows: TGTGCCAGCAGTCGCGGCCCCACCCGGGGGGAGACCCAGTACTTC. It codes for CASSRGPTRGETQYF.

The chain uses TRBV28 and TRBJ2-3; D might be TRBD1 or TRBD2, each matching 5 bases. V was clipped by 5 bases and J by 4 bases, with 16 bases between them. This CDR3 region has 15 residues. The germline V gene encodes CDR1 MDHEN and CDR2 SYDVKM. DNA of the CDR3: TGTGCCAGCAGTCCCCCCCGGGGCAACGCAGATACGCAGTATTTT. Translated: CASSPPRGNADTQYF.